One sample yielded the 8 T cell receptor beta chains listed below, sequenced in a study of shared clonotypes between healthy human individuals. Only CD45RO-negative cells positively selected for CCR7 counted as naive CD8 cells, so terminally differentiated effector memory CD45RA+ cells were excluded. Clones were sequenced by immunoSEQ multiplex PCR, and TCRdb holds only the in-frame ones, with some missing. The profile shows around 2,000,000 clones, approximately 95% of them singletons. The source material was naive CD8+ T cells sorted from blood. Receptors originate from a man between 18 and 29 years old in good health.

The chain is built from TRBV7-9 and TRBJ1-4, with TRBD1 identical over 9 bases. The junction had 7 bases not matched to a gene; V was cut back by 4 bases and J by 10 bases. In germline, CDR1 is SEHNR, CDR2 FQNEAQ (reference sequence). CDR3 length: 14 residues. This CDR3 is CASSSDRGRGKLFF. CDR3 coding DNA: TGTGCCAGCAGCTCGGACAGGGGACGGGGAAAACTGTTTTTT.

J is TRBJ2-7 and V is TRBV4-1, with D tentatively TRBD1 (6 bases). The CDR3 contains 17 residues. From germline, CDR1 is MGHRA and CDR2 YSYEKL. Trimming cost V 4 bases and J 0 bases, with 19 bases left between them. Written as DNA, the CDR3 is TGCGCCAGCAGCCTCAAGATGCAGACAGGTAACTCCTACGAGCAGTACTTC. Residues: CASSLKMQTGNSYEQYF.

The chain couples TRBV19 to TRBJ2-3, with 8 positions matching TRBD2. Germline values: CDR1 LNHDA, CDR2 SQIVND (reference sequence). CDR3 length: 13 residues. V was clipped by 5 bases and J by 7 bases; unmatched bases: 5. CDR3 DNA: TGTGCCAGTAGTGGAAGCGGGAGTTATACGCAGTATTTT. Amino acid sequence: CASSGSGSYTQYF.

This sequence joins TRBV7-2 and TRBJ2-3; D gene unclear. The CDR3 runs to 14 residues. Trimming took 4 bases from V and 0 from J, leaving 8 bases between them. Germline-derived CDR1 and CDR2 are SGHTA and FQGNSA. The chain's CDR3 is CASSSTLSTDTQYF. The CDR3 DNA is TGTGCCAGCAGCTCGACTCTTAGCACAGATACGCAGTATTTT.

This chain links TRBV4-1 with TRBJ1-1, with 7 bases identical to TRBD1. Per germline, CDR1 MGHRA and CDR2 YSYEKL. J gave up 4 bases and V 4 bases, and 9 bases lay outside the gene matches. CDR3 size: 15 residues. This CDR3 is CASSRAYSGGTEAFF. CDR3 DNA: TGCGCCAGCAGCCGAGCTTACTCAGGGGGCACTGAAGCTTTCTTT.

This chain joins TRBV4-3 and TRBJ2-3, with 12 bases lining up with TRBD2. V trimming: 1 base; J trimming: 5 bases; junction bases outside the gene matches: 4. This CDR3 has 16 residues. CDR1 is LGHNA, CDR2 YSLEER, per germline. The CDR3 here is CASSQGTSGIGDTQYF. The CDR3 DNA follows: TGCGCCAGCAGCCAAGGGACTAGCGGGATTGGAGATACGCAGTATTTT.

The V gene is TRBV2, the J gene TRBJ1-5; D uncertain. The CDR3 runs to 15 residues. Germline V gene lookup returns CDR1 SNHLY and CDR2 FYNNEI. Trimming took off 1 base at V and 4 bases at J, with 11 bases between the two ends. Here the CDR3 reads CASSEVYSTNQPQHF. The DNA for the CDR3 is TGTGCCAGCAGTGAAGTCTACAGCACGAATCAGCCCCAGCATTTT.

The chain has TRBV29-1 and TRBJ2-2; D is ambiguous. Germline CDR1 SQVTM, CDR2 ANQGSEA. This CDR3 has 11 amino acids. Trimming left V 7 bases short and J 4 bases short, with 7 bases between. This chain's CDR3 is CSATVTGELFF. CDR3 bases: TGCAGCGCCACCGTCACCGGGGAGCTGTTTTTT.